The table lists the clone carrying this T cell receptor (beta chain) with many counts. The antigen is undetermined. Trimming removed 3 bases from V and 3 bases from J; junction bases left unmatched: 4. The CDR3 consists of 16 residues. The data were taken from a study of T cells in Graves' hyperthyroidism and ophthalmopathy. Overall study context: Peripheral blood was drawn at first diagnosis, prior to all treatment. Notes on the study in general: Most clonotypes that expanded in the thyroid above 0.001 also showed up in blood.

For the diagnoses, clinical symptoms, serum thyroxine and TRAb, thyroid ultrasound and orbital computed tomography were used. Preceding any ophthalmopathy symptoms, the blood sample dates from first hyperthyroidism diagnosis. Amplification of TCR beta CDR3 regions was performed using RNA transcripts as template. Researchers ran a first-round RT-PCR on the TCR CDR3 using the HTBI primer set. TCRdb ran MiXCR on the multiplex PCR reads and lists one entry per CDR3 protein. The sample has approximately 400,000 distinct CDR3 sequences, more than 15% seen once. The source is a woman aged 18-35 years with Graves' hyperthyroidism that later progressed to Graves' ophthalmopathy. The chain joins TRBV12-3 or TRBV12-4 to TRBJ2-3; 12 bases line up with TRBD2. The sample was blood. As DNA, the CDR3 is TGTGCCAGCAGTTTTGGGCTAGCGGGAGGGACAGATACGCAGTATTTT. Its translation: CASSFGLAGGTDTQYF.